The following is a TCR beta chain sequence with its context. These data are taken from a study of sequential checkpoint blockade in melanoma. In the study overall: First-line arms were nivolumab then ipilimumab, or the reverse, randomized 1:1. Maintenance nivolumab came after either treatment sequence.

Germline V gene data show CDR1 as LNHDA and CDR2 as SQIVND (reference sequence). The CDR3 spans 14 residues. Trimming at V came to 1 base and at J to 5 bases, leaving 4 bases not matched to a gene. Treatment of the sample: randomized to nivolumab then ipilimumab (arm A) or the reverse (arm B). Live CD3+CD8+ CD19− CD56− cells were sorted from PBMCs. Profiling relied on immunoSEQ multiplex PCR, and the TCRdb table lists in-frame clones only, not all of them. The sample holds about 4,800 clones, approximately 72% seen once. J is TRBJ2-5 and V is TRBV19, with TRBD1 matching 7 bases. Sequences were derived from CD8+ T cells sorted from blood (inferred from file names), sampled from a patient given nivolumab and ipilimumab in sequence. The sequence was collected from a human donor with melanoma. CDR3 bases: TGTGCCAGTAGTATAGGACAGGGAGACGAGACCCAGTACTTC. It codes for CASSIGQGDETQYF.